Below are 32 T cell receptor beta chains sequenced from a single sample in a study of STAT5B mutations in CD4+ large granular lymphocyte leukemia. The protocol was immunoSEQ multiplex PCR, while the TCRdb copy is restricted to in-frame clones and leaves out a portion. The sample lists about 24,000 clones; 60% to 85% were seen once. Sequenced input: CD4+ T cells from blood buffy coats. The receptors here all came from a human donor in good health.

The chain links TRBV28 to TRBJ1-5; D not certain. The V gene lost 3 bases and the J gene lost 6 bases, with 12 bases spanning the gap. Looked up from germline, CDR1 is MDHEN and CDR2 is SYDVKM. This CDR3 is built from 14 residues. The CDR3, as DNA: TGTGCCAGCAGTTTTTTGGAGGCCCCTCAGCCCCAGCATTTT. It translates to CASSFLEAPQPQHF.

The chain uses TRBV5-4 and TRBJ1-6; 7 bases fit TRBD1. Looked up from germline, CDR1 is SGHNT and CDR2 is YYREEE (reference sequence). The CDR3 loop spans 15 amino acids. Trimming removed 3 bases from V and 0 bases from J; junction bases left unmatched: 0. The CDR3 DNA follows: TGTGCCAGCAGCTGGGACAGCTCCTATAATTCACCCCTCCACTTT. The encoded protein is CASSWDSSYNSPLHF. Supplemented by reference TRBV5-4 and TRBJ1-6, the full variable domain reads ETGVTQSPTHLIKTRGQQVTLRCSSQSGHNTVSWYQQALGQGPQFIFQYYREEENGRGNFPPRFSGLQFPNYSSELNVNALELDDSALYLCASSWDSSYNSPLHFGNGTRLTVT.

V and J are TRBV28 and TRBJ1-5; no clear D. The V end lost 6 bases, the J end lost 6 bases, and 9 bases lay between the germline ends. Germline V lookup: CDR1 MDHEN, CDR2 SYDVKM. CDR3 length equals 12 residues. In DNA, the CDR3 is TGTGCCAGCAGCCGGGCTGGTCAGCCCCAGCATTTT. It codes for CASSRAGQPQHF. The full variable domain, rest sourced from reference TRBV28 and TRBJ1-5, is DVKVTQSSRYLVKRTGEKVFLECVQDMDHENMFWYRQDPGLGLRLIYFSYDVKMKEKGDIPEGYSVSREKKERFSLILESASTNQTSMYLCASSRAGQPQHFGDGTRLSIL.

V and J are TRBV7-2 and TRBJ1-5; maybe TRBD1 (5 bases). The CDR3 covers 13 residues. V lost 7 bases and J 4 bases, leaving 11 bases between the germline ends. Germline V lookup: CDR1 SGHTA, CDR2 FQGNSA. The CDR3 nucleotides read TGTGCCAGCACCGACAGTTTTAATCAGCCCCAGCATTTT. Translated, it gives CASTDSFNQPQHF.

This sequence joins TRBV28 and TRBJ2-7, with no clear D. The germline V gene encodes CDR1 MDHEN and CDR2 SYDVKM. The CDR3 is 16 amino acids. The ends were cut back, 6 bases at V and 0 bases at J, with 18 bases in the middle. CDR3 amino acids: CASSTTWLGISYEQYF. The CDR3 coding sequence is TGTGCCAGCAGCACAACATGGCTGGGGATCTCCTACGAGCAGTACTTC.

The V gene is TRBV6-4, the J gene TRBJ1-1; 8 bases align to TRBD1. This CDR3 spans 17 amino acids. CDR1 is MRHNA, CDR2 SNTAGT, per germline. V was clipped by 2 bases and J by 6 bases; unmatched bases: 14. The CDR3, as DNA: TGTGCCAGCAGTGACGCCCGGACAGGGCCGCTTTCCCCTGAAGCTTTCTTT. It encodes CASSDARTGPLSPEAFF.

The chain uses TRBV7-3 and TRBJ1-6; D is ambiguous. The CDR3 totals 13 residues. Looked up from germline, CDR1 is SGHTA and CDR2 is FQGTGA. V lost 5 bases to trimming and J lost 9 bases, with 11 bases between them. CDR3 nucleotide sequence: TGTGCCAGCAGCCCTAACTTATCTTCACCCCTCCACTTT. It specifies CASSPNLSSPLHF.

The chain is built from TRBV7-8 and TRBJ2-3, with D unclear. Per the germline V gene, CDR1 is SGHVS and CDR2 is FQNEAQ. Trimming took 3 bases from V and 4 from J, leaving 5 bases between them. The CDR3 runs to 12 residues. The CDR3 DNA reads as TGTGCCAGCAGCTTCGACCCAGATACGCAGTATTTT. It translates to CASSFDPDTQYF.

This chain connects TRBV6-6 to TRBJ2-1; D remains unclear. The germline gives CDR1 MNHNY, CDR2 SVGAGI (reference sequence). This CDR3 region has 12 residues. The V gene lost 2 bases and the J gene lost 8 bases, with 7 bases spanning the gap. CDR3 residues: CASSYNWDEQFF. The CDR3 nucleotides are TGTGCCAGCAGTTACAACTGGGATGAGCAGTTCTTC.

This sequence joins TRBV11-2 and TRBJ1-1; 9 bases align to TRBD1. This CDR3 region has 15 residues. Trimming removed 1 base from V and 1 base from J; junction bases left unmatched: 1. The V gene's germline CDR1 is SGHAT and CDR2 FQNNGV. CDR3 DNA sequence: TGTGCCAGCAGCTTAGGGACAGGGGCGAACACTGAAGCTTTCTTT. Translating it yields CASSLGTGANTEAFF.

The rearrangement links TRBV28 to TRBJ1-2; 7 nucleotides line up with TRBD1. Trimming at V came to 8 bases and at J to 4 bases, leaving 7 bases not matched to a gene. This CDR3 region has 13 residues. Looked up from germline, CDR1 is MDHEN and CDR2 is SYDVKM. CDR3 DNA sequence: TGTGCCAGCCAAAGGGGGACAGCCTATGGCTACACCTTC. The encoded protein is CASQRGTAYGYTF.

The chain joins TRBV28 to TRBJ1-1; D is unclear. The CDR3 is 14 amino acids. Trimming removed 6 bases at V and 0 bases at J, with 11 bases between. Germline values: CDR1 MDHEN, CDR2 SYDVKM. CDR3 bases: TGTGCCAGCAGCTGGCGGACGCTGAACACTGAAGCTTTCTTT. Translating it yields CASSWRTLNTEAFF.

V usage is TRBV28 and J usage is TRBJ2-2, with a weak D call TRBD1 (6 bases). Germline CDR1 reads MDHEN; CDR2 reads SYDVKM. This CDR3 spans 15 amino acids. V was cut by 2 bases and J by 7 bases, with 14 bases left in between. CDR3: CASSLGRGRGGELFF. The CDR3 DNA is TGTGCCAGCAGTTTAGGCAGGGGTCGGGGCGGGGAGCTGTTTTTT.

V usage is TRBV19 and J usage is TRBJ1-2; 10 bases map to TRBD1. CDR3 length: 17 amino acids. Germline V gene lookup returns CDR1 LNHDA and CDR2 SQIVND (reference sequence). Germline trimming cut 3 bases from V and 4 bases from J; bases unmatched to any gene: 11. CDR3 sequence reads: CASSIGTGAKGAYGYTF. Written as DNA, the CDR3 is TGTGCCAGTAGTATCGGGACAGGGGCCAAGGGGGCCTATGGCTACACCTTC. The whole variable domain, remainder taken from reference TRBV19 and TRBJ1-2, is DGGITQSPKYLFRKEGQNVTLSCEQNLNHDAMYWYRQDPGQGLRLIYYSQIVNDFQKGDIAEGYSVSREKKESFPLTVTSAQKNPTAFYLCASSIGTGAKGAYGYTFGSGTRLTVV.

V is TRBV9 and J is TRBJ2-2, with D perhaps TRBD1 (5 bases). V was trimmed by 2 bases and J by 5 bases, leaving 19 bases between them. There are 17 residues in the CDR3. CDR1 is SGDLS, CDR2 YYNGEE, per germline. The CDR3 is CASSVPLKGRDTGELFF. CDR3 nucleotide sequence: TGTGCCAGCAGCGTTCCTCTCAAGGGGCGAGATACCGGGGAGCTGTTTTTT.

The CDR3 is CASSPRTSGEQYF. The CDR3 DNA is TGTGCCAGCAGCCCACGGACTAGCGGCGAGCAGTACTTC. This rearrangement joins TRBV5-5 to TRBJ2-7; 10 bases match TRBD2. This CDR3 is built from 13 residues. CDR1 is SGHKS and CDR2 is YYEKEE in the germline V gene (reference sequence). The V gene end was trimmed by 4 bases and the J gene end by 6 bases; junction bases not matched to a gene: 4. The full variable domain, rest sourced from reference TRBV5-5 and TRBJ2-7, is DAGVTQSPTHLIKTRGQQVTLRCSPISGHKSVSWYQQVLGQGPQFIFQYYEKEERGRGNFPDRFSARQFPNYSSELNVNALLLGDSALYLCASSPRTSGEQYFGPGTRLTVT.

The chain employs TRBV7-9 and TRBJ2-1; 7 nucleotides match TRBD2. The V and J ends lost 1 base and 9 bases, in that order; junction bases with no gene match: 9. The V gene's germline CDR1 is SEHNR and CDR2 FQNEAQ (reference sequence). The CDR3 runs to 15 residues. CDR3 sequence reads: CASSLVSGTTGEQFF. In DNA, the CDR3 is TGTGCCAGCAGCTTAGTAAGCGGGACGACCGGTGAGCAGTTCTTC.

This clone turned up a few times. The chain is built from TRBV27 and TRBJ2-2; D remains ambiguous. Germline V lookup: CDR1 MNHEY, CDR2 SMNVEV (reference sequence). V was pared by 2 bases and J by 7 bases, with 8 bases between. CDR3 size: 13 residues. This chain's CDR3 is CASSLSVGGELFF. For the CDR3, the DNA is TGTGCCAGCAGTTTAAGTGTTGGCGGGGAGCTGTTTTTT.

The chain carries TRBV2 and TRBJ1-5; tentative D call: TRBD1 (6 bases). Germline V gene data show CDR1 as SNHLY and CDR2 as FYNNEI. V lost 0 bases, J lost 9 bases, and 15 bases lay in between. This CDR3 is 15 amino acids long. CDR3 region: CASSEAGQPYGPQHF. The CDR3 DNA sequence: TGTGCCAGCAGTGAAGCTGGACAGCCCTATGGGCCCCAGCATTTT. The whole variable domain, filled in from reference TRBV2 and TRBJ1-5, reads EPEVTQTPSHQVTQMGQEVILRCVPISNHLYFYWYRQILGQKVEFLVSFYNNEISEKSEIFDDQFSVERPDGSNFTLKIRSTKLEDSAMYFCASSEAGQPYGPQHFGDGTRLSIL.

The chain employs TRBV9 and TRBJ2-2; 7 positions agree with TRBD2. The J segment lost 3 bases and the V segment lost 4 bases, leaving 9 bases of the junction unmatched. The CDR3 is made up of 16 amino acids. Germline CDR1 and CDR2: SGDLS and YYNGEE. CDR3 loop: CASSPMGGGYTGELFF. CDR3 coding DNA: TGTGCCAGCAGCCCCATGGGGGGAGGGTACACCGGGGAGCTGTTTTTT.

In DNA form, the CDR3 reads TGTGCCAGCAGCCTAGCGGGATATGGCACAGATACGCAGTATTTT. Translation: CASSLAGYGTDTQYF. The chain combines TRBV28 with TRBJ2-3; the match to TRBD2 covers 9 bases. Trimming took 6 bases from V and 1 from J; bases not matched to a gene: 5. Germline lookup yields CDR1 MDHEN and CDR2 SYDVKM. The CDR3 totals 15 residues.

The V gene is TRBV6-5, the J gene TRBJ2-1; D not certain. The CDR3 loop spans 13 amino acids. CDR1 is MNHEY and CDR2 is SVGAGI in the germline V gene. Deletions cut 5 bases from V and 4 bases from J, with 9 bases between. Written as DNA, the CDR3 is TGTGCCAGCAGTAAGGACGGATACAATGAGCAGTTCTTC. Its translation: CASSKDGYNEQFF.

The V call is TRBV2, the J call TRBJ2-5; D is perhaps TRBD1 or TRBD2 (5 bases each). The CDR3 is 13 amino acids. The germline V and J ends were trimmed by 4 bases and 4 bases, with 10 bases remaining between them. Germline lookup yields CDR1 SNHLY and CDR2 FYNNEI. For the CDR3, the DNA is TGTGCCAGCAGTGCAAGGGGAGCAGAGACCCAGTACTTC. It yields the protein CASSARGAETQYF.

This clone was found a few times. The V gene is TRBV9, the J gene TRBJ1-3; D is perhaps TRBD1 (5 bases). This CDR3 comprises 15 residues. Looked up from germline, CDR1 is SGDLS and CDR2 is YYNGEE. Trimming took off 3 bases at V and 4 bases at J, with 14 bases between the two ends. The CDR3 DNA is TGTGCCAGCAGCGGAGACAGATTCGCAGGAAACACCATATATTTT. Its translation: CASSGDRFAGNTIYF.

This chain joins TRBV6-5 and TRBJ2-5, with D unclear. Trimming pared 6 bases from V and 0 bases from J, leaving 2 bases between. Germline lookup yields CDR1 MNHEY and CDR2 SVGAGI. This CDR3 contains 11 residues. CDR3 in DNA: TGTGCCAGCAGCTACCAAGAGACCCAGTACTTC. Protein: CASSYQETQYF.

This sequence joins TRBV19 and TRBJ1-4; 9 positions match TRBD1. The length of the CDR3 is 14 residues. The trim removed 3 bases at V and 8 bases at J, leaving 4 bases unmatched. The germline CDR1 and CDR2 sequences are LNHDA and SQIVND (reference sequence). The CDR3 DNA follows: TGTGCCAGTAGTATTACAGGGGGCCGGGAAAAACTGTTTTTT. Translated, it gives CASSITGGREKLFF. Looking up the rest from reference TRBV19 and TRBJ1-4 gives the full variable domain: DGGITQSPKYLFRKEGQNVTLSCEQNLNHDAMYWYRQDPGQGLRLIYYSQIVNDFQKGDIAEGYSVSREKKESFPLTVTSAQKNPTAFYLCASSITGGREKLFFGSGTQLSVL.

CDR3 amino acids: CASSLWAVGGFYNEQFF. CDR3 DNA sequence: TGTGCCAGCAGCTTATGGGCGGTTGGGGGGTTCTACAATGAGCAGTTCTTC. The genes are TRBV7-2 and TRBJ2-1; possible D gene TRBD2, 6 bases. From germline, CDR1 is SGHTA and CDR2 FQGNSA. This CDR3 is built from 17 residues. V lost 2 bases and J lost 3, with 17 bases in between.

The rearrangement links TRBV11-2 to TRBJ2-1; maybe TRBD2 (6 bases). Germline V gene sequence: CDR1 SGHAT, CDR2 FQNNGV. The CDR3 covers 13 residues. With 3 bases removed from V and 7 bases from J, the gap between germline ends came to 10 bases. The CDR3 loop reads CASSFPGRNEQFF. The DNA of the CDR3 is TGTGCCAGCAGCTTTCCGGGGAGGAATGAGCAGTTCTTC.

The chain couples TRBV10-3 to TRBJ2-3; weak D call: TRBD1 (5 bases). Germline CDR1 and CDR2: ENHRY and SYGVKD. CDR3 length: 16 amino acids. V lost 2 bases to trimming and J lost 7 bases, with 19 bases between them. CDR3 DNA: TGTGCCATCAGTGAGCAAGGGCGGTTGGGGCGGAATACGCAGTATTTT. This codes for CAISEQGRLGRNTQYF.

The rearrangement links TRBV28 to TRBJ1-2; D is unclear. The CDR3 has 11 amino acids. Per germline, CDR1 MDHEN and CDR2 SYDVKM. V was clipped by 3 bases and J by 1 base, with 0 bases between them. CDR3 loop: CASSFNYGYTF. Here the CDR3 DNA reads TGTGCCAGCAGTTTTAACTATGGCTACACCTTC.

The CDR3 loop reads CASSRVGGTDTQYF. CDR3 bases: TGCGCCAGCAGCCGGGTGGGCGGGACAGATACGCAGTATTTT. The rearrangement joins TRBV5-1 to TRBJ2-3; TRBD2 is a possible D gene (5 bases). Between the trimmed V and J ends, which lost 4 bases and 3 bases, there was a span of 12 bases. This CDR3 region has 14 residues. Germline values: CDR1 SGHRS, CDR2 YFSETQ.

This clone was observed a handful of times. The rearrangement joins TRBV19 to TRBJ1-1; D remains unclear. The germline gives CDR1 LNHDA, CDR2 SQIVND (reference sequence). Trimming cost V 5 bases and J 3 bases, with 7 bases left between them. This CDR3 region has 12 residues. The CDR3 DNA reads as TGTGCCAGTAGTTACACCTACACTGAAGCTTTCTTT. It is translated as CASSYTYTEAFF.